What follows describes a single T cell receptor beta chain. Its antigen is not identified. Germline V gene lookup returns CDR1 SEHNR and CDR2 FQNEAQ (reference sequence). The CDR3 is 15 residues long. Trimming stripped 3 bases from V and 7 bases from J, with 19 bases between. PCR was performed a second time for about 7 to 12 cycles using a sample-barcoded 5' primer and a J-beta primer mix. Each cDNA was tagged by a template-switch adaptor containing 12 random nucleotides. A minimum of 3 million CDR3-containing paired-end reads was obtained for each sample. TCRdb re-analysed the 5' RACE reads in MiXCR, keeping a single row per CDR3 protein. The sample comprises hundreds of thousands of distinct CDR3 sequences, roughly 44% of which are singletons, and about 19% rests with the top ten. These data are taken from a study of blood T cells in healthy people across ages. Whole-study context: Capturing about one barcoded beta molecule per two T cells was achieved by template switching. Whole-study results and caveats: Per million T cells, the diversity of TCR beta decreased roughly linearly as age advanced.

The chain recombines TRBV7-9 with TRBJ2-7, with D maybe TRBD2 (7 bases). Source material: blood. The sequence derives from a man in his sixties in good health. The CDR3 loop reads CASSFGGAVRNEQYF. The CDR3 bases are TGTGCCAGCAGCTTTGGGGGGGCCGTCCGCAATGAGCAGTACTTC.